The source of this TCR beta chain is a study of blood T cell repertoires in COVID-19. Study in general: Acute and convalescent COVID-19 specimens originated in the United States, Italy and Spain. T cells, B-cell-depleted T cells, or PBMCs supplied cDNA or gDNA.

The V end lost 6 bases, the J end lost 6 bases, and 14 bases lay between the germline ends. The CDR3 is made up of 14 amino acids. The germline V gene has CDR1 MRHNA and CDR2 SNTAGT. Per the original data handling: Estimated nucleated cell counts came from reference gene primer amplification. Method: immunoSEQ multiplex PCR; TCRdb's copy keeps in-frame clones and lacks some. That table gives V, J and clone size, and the DNA gave D and trimming. The sample consists of some 400,000 clones, 85% to 90% of them appearing once. The rearrangement joins TRBV6-4 to TRBJ2-2; possibly TRBD2 for D (6 bases). Sequenced input: peripheral blood. The receptor's source is a human donor in a cohort sampled during active COVID-19. The CDR3 DNA sequence: TGTGCCAGCAGACCCCAACGCGGGGCCGGGGAGCTGTTTTTT. Amino acids: CASRPQRGAGELFF.